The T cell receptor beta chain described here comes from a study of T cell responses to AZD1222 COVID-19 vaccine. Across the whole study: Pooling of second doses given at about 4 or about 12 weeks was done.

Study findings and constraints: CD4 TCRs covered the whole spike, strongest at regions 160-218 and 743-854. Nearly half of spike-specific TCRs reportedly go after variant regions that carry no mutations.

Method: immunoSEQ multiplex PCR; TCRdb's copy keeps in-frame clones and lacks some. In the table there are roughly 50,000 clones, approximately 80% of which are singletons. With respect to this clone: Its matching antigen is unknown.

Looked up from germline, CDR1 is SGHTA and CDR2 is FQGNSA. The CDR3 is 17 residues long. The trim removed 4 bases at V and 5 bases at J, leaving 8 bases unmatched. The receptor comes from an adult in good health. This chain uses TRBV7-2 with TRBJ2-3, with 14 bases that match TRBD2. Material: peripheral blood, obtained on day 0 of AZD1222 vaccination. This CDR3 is CASSSGLAGVARDTQYF. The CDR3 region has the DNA TGTGCCAGCAGCTCGGGACTAGCGGGAGTGGCAAGAGATACGCAGTATTTT.